This entry is about one T cell receptor (beta chain). These data belong to a study of early T cells in non-severe SARS-CoV-2 infection. Background on the study: It was bulk RNA from unsorted whole blood that was sequenced, and the chains were unpaired.

Unique molecular identifiers (one per individual cDNA molecule) were attached. TCRdb reprocessed the 5' RACE reads with MiXCR, giving one entry per CDR3 protein. Altogether about 50,000 distinct CDR3 sequences are present, approximately 15% being singletons, with the ten largest covering approximately 4%. Sequencing used whole blood, obtained at baseline. The clonotype originates from an adult who was a healthcare worker with PCR-confirmed SARS-CoV-2 infection or an uninfected control (not recorded which).

The CDR3 nucleotides read TGTGCCAGCAGTTACTTCCCCGGGACAAACTACGAGCAGTACTTC. Translation: CASSYFPGTNYEQYF. The genes are TRBV6-5 and TRBJ2-7; D may be TRBD1 (6 bases). The CDR3 covers 15 residues. Per germline, CDR1 MNHEY and CDR2 SVGAGI. Trimming removed 1 base from V and 3 bases from J, with 13 bases in between.